The 25 T cell receptor beta chains presented below share a single source sample, sequenced in a study of cytomegalovirus exposure and HLA in healthy donors. PCR involved 60 Vbeta and 13 Jbeta primers. Some clones are missing from TCRdb's copy, which holds only in-frame ones; the method was immunoSEQ multiplex PCR. The sample includes roughly 160,000 clones, more than 60% of them seen just once. Material: PBMCs. Receptor source: a man aged 35 to 55 in good health and CMV-seronegative.

This clone was observed a single time. The chain recombines TRBV19 with TRBJ1-3; TRBD1 is a possible D gene (5 bases). Germline V gives CDR1 LNHDA, CDR2 SQIVND (reference sequence). V gave up 9 bases and J gave up 1 base, with 10 bases separating them. This CDR3 has 13 amino acids. DNA of the CDR3: TGTGCCAGCGCAGGGCCGTCTGGAAACACCATATATTTT. This translates into CASAGPSGNTIYF.

V is TRBV11-2 and J is TRBJ2-5; D unclear. There are 14 residues in the CDR3. V shed 1 base and J shed 5 bases, with 11 bases lying between them. Germline assignment: CDR1 SGHAT and CDR2 FQNNGV. Here the CDR3 reads CASSLGFSFETQYF. CDR3 DNA: TGTGCCAGCAGCTTAGGATTCAGTTTCGAGACCCAGTACTTC. The full variable domain, its missing parts supplied by reference TRBV11-2 and TRBJ2-5, is EAGVAQSPRYKIIEKRQSVAFWCNPISGHATLYWYQQILGQGPKLLIQFQNNGVVDDSQLPKDRFSAERLKGVDSTLKIQPAKLEDSAVYLCASSLGFSFETQYFGPGTRLLVL.

The chain recombines TRBV2 with TRBJ2-7, with D tentatively TRBD2 (7 bases). Trimming removed 0 bases from V and 6 bases from J, with 12 bases in between. Germline V lookup: CDR1 SNHLY, CDR2 FYNNEI. The CDR3 totals 14 residues. Here the CDR3 reads CASSEAGGLGEQYF. The CDR3 nucleotides are TGTGCCAGCAGTGAAGCGGGGGGGCTAGGCGAGCAGTACTTC.

The V and J genes are TRBV4-2 and TRBJ2-3, with 10 positions matching TRBD2. Trimming took 4 bases from V and 1 from J; bases not matched to a gene: 8. Germline V gene data show CDR1 as LGHNA and CDR2 as YNFKEQ. This CDR3 is 17 amino acids long. The CDR3 is CASSRERLAGGTDTQYF. The CDR3 DNA reads TGTGCCAGCAGCCGAGAACGCCTAGCGGGAGGCACAGATACGCAGTATTTT.

The chain couples TRBV5-1 to TRBJ2-3, with 9 positions matching TRBD2. The V gene end was trimmed by 4 bases and the J gene end by 0 bases; junction bases not matched to a gene: 3. The CDR3 contains 15 residues. The V gene's germline CDR1 is SGHRS and CDR2 YFSETQ. As DNA, the CDR3 is TGCGCCAGCAGCATCGGGACTAGCAGCACAGATACGCAGTATTTT. This sequence encodes CASSIGTSSTDTQYF.

The gene calls are TRBV7-2 and TRBJ2-2; a weak D match, TRBD2 (6 bases). V was clipped by 6 bases and J by 6 bases, with 11 bases between them. The CDR3 loop spans 13 amino acids. Germline-derived CDR1 and CDR2 are SGHTA and FQGNSA. The CDR3 region has the DNA TGTGCCAGCAGGAGCGGGTTAGCCGGGGAGCTGTTTTTT. It codes for CASRSGLAGELFF.

The rearrangement joins TRBV5-6 to TRBJ2-7; a possible D gene is TRBD2 (5 bases). This CDR3 has 15 amino acids. CDR1 is SGHDT and CDR2 is YYEEEE in the germline V gene. V was trimmed by 0 bases and J by 0 bases, leaving 10 bases between them. The CDR3 loop reads CASSLGRRSSYEQYF. CDR3 DNA sequence: TGTGCCAGCAGCTTGGGGCGGAGGAGCTCCTACGAGCAGTACTTC.

CDR3 loop: CASSFTSGGAHEQFF. The CDR3 coding sequence is TGTGCCAGCAGTTTTACTAGCGGGGGGGCACATGAGCAGTTCTTC. The chain is built from TRBV6-5 and TRBJ2-1; 13 nucleotides agree with TRBD2. This CDR3 is 15 amino acids long. CDR1 and CDR2 (germline): MNHEY, SVGAGI. Unmatched junction bases numbered 5, after V lost 4 bases and J lost 8 bases.

This clone was observed a single time. CDR3 region: CASSHGPGNTEAFF. Here the CDR3 DNA reads TGCGCCAGCAGCCACGGTCCGGGTAACACTGAAGCTTTCTTT. The rearrangement uses TRBV5-1 and TRBJ1-1; the D is unclear. The CDR3 is made up of 14 amino acids. The V and J ends lost 4 bases and 2 bases respectively, with 12 bases between them. Germline-derived CDR1 and CDR2 are SGHRS and YFSETQ.

This clone was seen just once. V is TRBV19 and J is TRBJ2-1; 8 bases agree with TRBD2. The CDR3 totals 15 residues. The V segment lost 5 bases and the J segment 4 bases; nucleotides outside the gene matches: 7. Germline values: CDR1 LNHDA, CDR2 SQIVND (reference sequence). Here the CDR3 reads CASSGLAGTYNEQFF. The CDR3 DNA sequence: TGTGCCAGTAGTGGGTTAGCGGGGACTTACAATGAGCAGTTCTTC.

In this sample, this clone turned up a few times. The gene calls are TRBV9 and TRBJ1-1; D is undetermined. V was pared by 0 bases and J by 6 bases, with 15 bases between. CDR1 SGDLS and CDR2 YYNGEE come from the germline V gene. The CDR3 contains 15 residues. The CDR3 nucleotides are TGTGCCAGCAGCGTAGCGGCAGCGCAAATCGCTGAAGCTTTCTTT. Protein product: CASSVAAAQIAEAFF. Combining the CDR3 with reference TRBV9 and TRBJ1-1 gives the whole variable domain DSGVTQTPKHLITATGQRVTLRCSPRSGDLSVYWYQQSLDQGLQFLIQYYNGEERAKGNILERFSAQQFPDLHSELNLSSLELGDSALYFCASSVAAAQIAEAFFGQGTRLTVV.

The chain uses TRBV10-2 and TRBJ2-3; TRBD1 matches 7 bases. After removal of 4 bases from V and 6 bases from J, the junction contained 4 bases not matched to a gene. The germline V gene has CDR1 WSHSY and CDR2 SAAADI. CDR3 size: 13 residues. CDR3 sequence: CASSGRGSDTQYF. The CDR3, as DNA: TGCGCCAGCAGTGGCAGGGGGAGTGATACGCAGTATTTT.

The V and J genes are TRBV11-2 and TRBJ2-7; the D gene is possibly TRBD1 (5 bases). Trimming stripped 5 bases from V and 3 bases from J, with 8 bases between. The CDR3 contains 12 residues. Germline V gives CDR1 SGHAT, CDR2 FQNNGV. CDR3 sequence: CASSTQGYEQYF. DNA for the CDR3: TGTGCCAGCAGCACCCAGGGCTACGAGCAGTACTTC.

The chain uses TRBV30 and TRBJ2-7; 7 bases align to TRBD1. The CDR3 length is 16 residues. The germline CDR1 and CDR2 sequences are GTSNPN and SVGIG (reference sequence). Trimming at V came to 4 bases and at J to 4 bases, leaving 16 bases not matched to a gene. CDR3 loop: CAWKGRSGQPSYEQYF. The DNA for the CDR3 is TGTGCCTGGAAGGGTCGGTCGGGACAGCCGTCTTACGAGCAGTACTTC.

The sample holds a few counts of this clone. This rearrangement joins TRBV12-5 to TRBJ1-6; maybe TRBD1 (5 bases). The CDR3 sequence is 16 residues long. Germline V gene data show CDR1 as LGHNT and CDR2 as FRNRAP. V lost 4 bases and J lost 7, with 17 bases in between. This CDR3 is CASGSPQGLRNSPLHF. CDR3 nucleotide sequence: TGTGCTAGTGGTTCCCCCCAGGGCCTGCGAAATTCACCCCTCCACTTT. The entire variable domain, with the rest obtained from reference TRBV12-5 and TRBJ1-6, is as follows: DARVTQTPRHKVTEMGQEVTMRCQPILGHNTVFWYRQTMMQGLELLAYFRNRAPLDDSGMPKDRFSAEMPDATLATLKIQPSEPRDSAVYFCASGSPQGLRNSPLHFGNGTRLTVT.

The CDR3 here is CASTARGYGYTF. CDR3 DNA: TGTGCCAGCACTGCCCGGGGGTATGGCTACACCTTC. This rearrangement joins TRBV28 to TRBJ1-2; D may be TRBD1 (5 bases). CDR1 is MDHEN and CDR2 is SYDVKM in the germline V gene. This CDR3 has 12 residues. Trimming removed 7 bases at V and 5 bases at J, with 11 bases between.

This clone was detected a few times. The chain employs TRBV7-3 and TRBJ2-3; 8 nucleotides agree with TRBD2. This CDR3 has 15 amino acids. Germline CDR1 and CDR2: SGHTA and FQGTGA. The J segment lost 5 bases and the V segment lost 5 bases, leaving 9 bases of the junction unmatched. The CDR3 DNA reads as TGTGCCAGCAGCCAACGGGGGGGGGTGAGAGATACGCAGTATTTT. Translated: CASSQRGGVRDTQYF. The entire variable domain, with the rest obtained from reference TRBV7-3 and TRBJ2-3, is as follows: GAGVSQTPSNKVTEKGKYVELRCDPISGHTALYWYRQSLGQGPEFLIYFQGTGAADDSGLPNDRFFAVRPEGSVSTLKIQRTERGDSAVYLCASSQRGGVRDTQYFGPGTRLTVL.

The chain is built from TRBV5-6 and TRBJ2-7; tentatively, D is TRBD1 (6 bases). Trimming stripped 0 bases from V and 7 bases from J, with 20 bases between. Germline lookup yields CDR1 SGHDT and CDR2 YYEEEE. The CDR3 is 16 amino acids. CDR3: CASSLAPGDIEGEQYF. CDR3 in DNA: TGTGCCAGCAGCTTGGCCCCAGGGGATATAGAGGGGGAGCAGTACTTC.

The gene calls are TRBV4-2 and TRBJ1-3; D remains unclear. Germline CDR1 is LGHNA and CDR2 is YNFKEQ. V gave up 0 bases and J gave up 7 bases, with 16 bases separating them. The CDR3 consists of 16 residues. The CDR3 nucleotides are TGTGCCAGCAGCCAAGATCGGAGAGGGATCGTCAACACCATATATTTT. It encodes CASSQDRRGIVNTIYF.

This chain links TRBV4-3 with TRBJ2-3, with TRBD2 identical over 7 bases. There are 15 residues in the CDR3. The germline CDR1 and CDR2 sequences are LGHNA and YSLEER. With V trimmed by 8 bases and J by 4 bases, 12 bases remained unmatched. CDR3 sequence: CASGPTSAEPDTQYF. CDR3 DNA sequence: TGCGCCAGCGGACCCACTAGCGCGGAGCCAGATACGCAGTATTTT.

The chain uses TRBV5-5 and TRBJ1-6; D perhaps matches TRBD1 (5 bases). Trimming took 4 bases from V and 8 from J, leaving 10 bases between them. Germline CDR1 and CDR2: SGHKS and YYEKEE (reference sequence). The CDR3 runs to 13 residues. CDR3 DNA: TGTGCCAGCAGCACGACAGACTATTCACCCCTCCACTTT. Its translation: CASSTTDYSPLHF. The whole variable domain, filled in from reference TRBV5-5 and TRBJ1-6, reads DAGVTQSPTHLIKTRGQQVTLRCSPISGHKSVSWYQQVLGQGPQFIFQYYEKEERGRGNFPDRFSARQFPNYSSELNVNALLLGDSALYLCASSTTDYSPLHFGNGTRLTVT.

This rearrangement joins TRBV15 to TRBJ1-5; D is uncertain. The germline gives CDR1 LNHNV, CDR2 YYDKDF (reference sequence). CDR3 length: 13 residues. V lost 2 bases, J lost 5 bases, and 7 bases lay in between. The CDR3 sequence is CATSRPEDQPQHF. CDR3 nucleotides: TGTGCCACCAGCAGACCGGAGGATCAGCCCCAGCATTTT.

The chain carries TRBV7-6 and TRBJ2-7; TRBD1 agrees at 9 bases. After removal of 5 bases from V and 7 bases from J, the junction contained 6 bases not matched to a gene. CDR1 and CDR2 from the germline V gene are SGHVS and FNYEAQ. The CDR3 has 13 amino acids. CDR3 region: CASSRDRAWEQYF. The DNA for the CDR3 is TGTGCCAGCAGCCGGGACAGGGCGTGGGAGCAGTACTTC.

The chain combines TRBV27 with TRBJ2-7, with D possibly being TRBD1 (6 bases). V was pared by 1 base and J by 1 base, with 11 bases between. The CDR3 totals 15 residues. CDR1 and CDR2 from the germline V gene are MNHEY and SMNVEV (reference sequence). The CDR3 here is CASSLLSGQSYEQYF. CDR3 nucleotide sequence: TGTGCCAGCAGTTTATTATCCGGACAGTCCTACGAGCAGTACTTC.

This clone was detected once. V gene TRBV30 combines with J gene TRBJ2-1; D is undetermined. CDR1 and CDR2 (germline): GTSNPN, SVGIG (reference sequence). Trimming took 2 bases from V and 9 from J, leaving 17 bases between them. The CDR3 runs 14 residues. The CDR3 sequence: CAWSQNIVASEQFF. DNA for the CDR3: TGTGCCTGGAGTCAGAACATCGTCGCCAGTGAGCAGTTCTTC. Full variable domain (missing parts from reference TRBV30 and TRBJ2-1): SQTIHQWPATLVQPVGSPLSLECTVEGTSNPNLYWYRQAAGRGLQLLFYSVGIGQISSEVPQNLSASRPQDRQFILSSKKLLLSDSGFYLCAWSQNIVASEQFFGPGTRLTVL.